This TCR beta chain was retrieved from a study of T cells in Graves' hyperthyroidism and ophthalmopathy. Study-wide context: The authors collected peripheral blood at initial diagnosis, before any treatment.

Amplification yielded TCR beta CDR3 regions, with RNA transcripts as the source. When the TCR CDR3 underwent first-round RT-PCR, the HTBI primer set was used. TCRdb re-analysed the multiplex PCR reads in MiXCR, keeping a single row per CDR3 protein. The table records about 700,000 distinct CDR3 sequences, less than 15% of them present only once. Study findings and constraints: Blood held most thyroid clonotypes expanded above 0.001 frequency.

V dropped 1 base and J dropped 6 bases, with 10 bases sitting between them. Germline V gene sequence: CDR1 SGHTA, CDR2 FQGNSA. The CDR3 loop spans 13 amino acids. Details on this clonotype: The antigen is not known.

Clinical symptoms, serum thyroxine and TRAb, thyroid ultrasound and orbital computed tomography were used for the diagnoses. PBMCs were sourced from around 10 ml fresh peripheral blood. The origin of this receptor is a woman between 18 and 29 years old with Graves' hyperthyroidism. Material for sequencing was blood. The chain combines TRBV7-2 with TRBJ2-7, with D possibly TRBD1 on 5 matching bases. CDR3 DNA sequence: TGTGCCAGCAGCTTAGTAACAGGATCCGAGCAGTACTTC. This codes for CASSLVTGSEQYF.